This paragraph reports one TCR beta chain. Its antigen is still unknown. The sample is drawn from a study of cytomegalovirus exposure and HLA in healthy donors. Across the study: Prior work identified 120 million or so unique TCR beta sequences in around 170 million T cells. Study outcomes and limitations: A later analysis appeared to link common viral pathogens to several of the most significant clusters. Cytomegalovirus-associated status was assigned to approximately 160 TCR beta chains.

13 Jbeta primers and 60 Vbeta primers were used for the PCR. Only in-frame clones appear in the TCRdb table, and some are missing; sequencing was by immunoSEQ multiplex PCR. This sample lists 20,000 to 25,000 clones; its ten largest clones have approximately 16%. Germline V CDR1 and CDR2: MNHNS, SASEGT. The ends lost 2 bases at V and 8 bases at J; junction bases unmatched: 9. This CDR3 spans 15 amino acids. The sample was PBMCs. The chain employs TRBV6-1 and TRBJ1-2; TRBD1 agrees at 9 bases. This receptor was taken from a male donor in good health and CMV-seropositive. CDR3 DNA: TGTGCCAGCAGTGAAATCCAGGGACAGGGCCACGGCTACACCTTC. This sequence encodes CASSEIQGQGHGYTF.